This T cell receptor (beta chain) stems from a study of PD-L1 blockade in urothelial cancer. Study details: Blood analysis occurred 3 weeks (second dose) and 6 weeks after treatment start.

Germline values: CDR1 SGHVS, CDR2 FQNEAQ. V was pared by 3 bases and J by 7 bases, with 16 bases between. This CDR3 comprises 15 residues. Spiked synthetic TCR analogs estimated absolute template abundance per PCR. Repertoires were generated with immunoSEQ multiplex PCR, while TCRdb's copy carries only in-frame clones and drops some. The sample yields 42,000 or so clones, around 82% seen once. This clone has a handful of counts. Time point denoted: peripheral blood 6 weeks after treatment start. Patients were diagnosed with urothelial carcinoma, either locally advanced or metastatic. This sequence joins TRBV7-8 and TRBJ1-5; D uncertain. The sequence was collected from a man aged 55 to 70 with urothelial cancer. The sequencing here drew on PBMCs, taken around atezolizumab (anti-PD-L1) treatment. Written as DNA, the CDR3 is TGTGCCAGCAGCTTCTTAGTCTCCGGCGGGCAGCCCCAGCATTTT. Translated, it gives CASSFLVSGGQPQHF. Looking up the rest from reference TRBV7-8 and TRBJ1-5 gives the full variable domain: GAGVSQSPRYKVAKRGQDVALRCDPISGHVSLFWYQQALGQGPEFLTYFQNEAQLDKSGLPSDRFFAERPEGSVSTLKIQRTQQEDSAVYLCASSFLVSGGQPQHFGDGTRLSIL.